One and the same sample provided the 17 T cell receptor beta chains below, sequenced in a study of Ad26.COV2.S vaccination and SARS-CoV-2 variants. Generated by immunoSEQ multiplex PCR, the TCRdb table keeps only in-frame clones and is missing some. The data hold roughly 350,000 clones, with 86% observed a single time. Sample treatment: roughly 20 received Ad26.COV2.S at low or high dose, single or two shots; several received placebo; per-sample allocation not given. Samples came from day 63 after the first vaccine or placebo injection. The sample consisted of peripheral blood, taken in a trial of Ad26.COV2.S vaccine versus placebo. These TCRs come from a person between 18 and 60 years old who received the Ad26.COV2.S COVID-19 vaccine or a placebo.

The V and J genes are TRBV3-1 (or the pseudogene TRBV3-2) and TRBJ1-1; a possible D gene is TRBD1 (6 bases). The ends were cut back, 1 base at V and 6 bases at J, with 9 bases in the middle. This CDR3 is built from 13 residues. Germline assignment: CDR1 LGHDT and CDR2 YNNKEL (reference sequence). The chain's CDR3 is CASSQVGAAEAFF. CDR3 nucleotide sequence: TGTGCCAGCAGCCAAGTGGGGGCGGCTGAAGCTTTCTTT.

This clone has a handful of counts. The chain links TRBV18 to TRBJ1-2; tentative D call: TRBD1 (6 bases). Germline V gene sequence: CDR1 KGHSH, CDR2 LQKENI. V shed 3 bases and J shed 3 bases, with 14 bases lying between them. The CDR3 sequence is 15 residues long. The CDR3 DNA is TGTGCCAGCTCACCCTCCTGGGGGCAGGACTATGGCTACACCTTC. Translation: CASSPSWGQDYGYTF. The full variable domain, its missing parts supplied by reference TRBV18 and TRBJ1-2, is NAGVMQNPRHLVRRRGQEARLRCSPMKGHSHVYWYRQLPEEGLKFMVYLQKENIIDESGMPKERFSAEFPKEGPSILRIQQVVRGDSAAYFCASSPSWGQDYGYTFGSGTRLTVV.

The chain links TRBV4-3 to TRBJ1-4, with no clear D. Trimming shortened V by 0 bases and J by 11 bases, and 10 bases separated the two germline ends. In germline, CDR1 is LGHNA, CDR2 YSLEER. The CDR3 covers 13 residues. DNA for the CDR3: TGCGCCAGCAGCCAAGACAGAGGGCTGAAACTGTTTTTT. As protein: CASSQDRGLKLFF.

The CDR3 here is CASSRTGSNSPLHF. For the CDR3, the DNA is TGTGCCAGCAGCCGGACAGGGAGTAATTCACCCCTCCACTTT. The chain employs TRBV7-6 and TRBJ1-6; 8 bases fit TRBD1. From germline, CDR1 is SGHVS and CDR2 FNYEAQ. The CDR3 runs 14 residues. Trimming at V came to 5 bases and at J to 6 bases, leaving 3 bases not matched to a gene.

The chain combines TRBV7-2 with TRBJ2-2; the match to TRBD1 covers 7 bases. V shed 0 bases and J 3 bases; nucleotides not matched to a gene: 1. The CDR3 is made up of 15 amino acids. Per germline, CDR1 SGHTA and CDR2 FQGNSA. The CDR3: CASSLAGQDTGELFF. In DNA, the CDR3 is TGTGCCAGCAGCTTAGCTGGACAGGACACCGGGGAGCTGTTTTTT.

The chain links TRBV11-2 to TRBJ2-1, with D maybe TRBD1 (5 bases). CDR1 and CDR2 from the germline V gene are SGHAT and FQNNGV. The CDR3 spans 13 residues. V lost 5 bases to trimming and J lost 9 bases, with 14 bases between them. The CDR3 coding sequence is TGTGCCAGCAGCCGTCGACAGACAATTGAGCAGTTCTTC. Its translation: CASSRRQTIEQFF.

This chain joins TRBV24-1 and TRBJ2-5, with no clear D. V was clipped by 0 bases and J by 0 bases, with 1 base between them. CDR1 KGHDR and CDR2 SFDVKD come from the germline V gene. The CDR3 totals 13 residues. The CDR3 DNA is TGTGCCACCAGTGATTTGTACCAAGAGACCCAGTACTTC. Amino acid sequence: CATSDLYQETQYF.

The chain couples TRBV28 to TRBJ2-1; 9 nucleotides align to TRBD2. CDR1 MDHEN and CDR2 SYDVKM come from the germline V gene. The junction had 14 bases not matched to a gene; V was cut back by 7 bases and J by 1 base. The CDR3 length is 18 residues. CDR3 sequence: CASTFGLAYPSSYNEQFF. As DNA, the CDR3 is TGTGCCAGCACCTTTGGACTAGCGTATCCTTCTTCCTACAATGAGCAGTTCTTC.

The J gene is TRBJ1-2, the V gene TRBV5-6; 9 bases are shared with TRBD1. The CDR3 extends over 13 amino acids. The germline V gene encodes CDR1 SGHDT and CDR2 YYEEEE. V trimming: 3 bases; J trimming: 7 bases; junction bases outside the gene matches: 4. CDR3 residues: CASSWTGVGGYTF. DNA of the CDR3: TGTGCCAGCAGCTGGACAGGGGTGGGTGGCTACACCTTC.

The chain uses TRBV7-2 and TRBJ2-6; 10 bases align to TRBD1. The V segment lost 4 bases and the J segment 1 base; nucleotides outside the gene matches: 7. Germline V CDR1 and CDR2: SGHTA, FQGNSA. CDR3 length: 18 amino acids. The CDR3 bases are TGTGCCAGCAGCTCTGACAGGGGGCCCTGGTCTGGGGCCAACGTCCTGACTTTC. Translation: CASSSDRGPWSGANVLTF.

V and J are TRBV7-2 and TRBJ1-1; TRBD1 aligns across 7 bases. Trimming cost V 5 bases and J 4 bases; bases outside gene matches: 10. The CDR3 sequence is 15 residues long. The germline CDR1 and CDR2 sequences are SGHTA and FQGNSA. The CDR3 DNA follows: TGTGCCAGCAGCGTGACAGGGACCCGGGGCACTGAAGCTTTCTTT. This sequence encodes CASSVTGTRGTEAFF.

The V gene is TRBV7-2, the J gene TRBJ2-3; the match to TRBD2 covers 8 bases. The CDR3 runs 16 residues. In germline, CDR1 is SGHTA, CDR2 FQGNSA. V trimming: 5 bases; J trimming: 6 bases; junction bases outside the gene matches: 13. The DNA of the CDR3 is TGTGCCAGCAGCCCGGGAGGGGCTAGGATCCGGGATACGCAGTATTTT. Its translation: CASSPGGARIRDTQYF.

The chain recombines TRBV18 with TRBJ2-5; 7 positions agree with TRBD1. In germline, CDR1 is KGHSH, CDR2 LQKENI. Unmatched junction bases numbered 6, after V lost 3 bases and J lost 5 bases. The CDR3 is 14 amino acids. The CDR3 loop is CASSPRDSGETQYF. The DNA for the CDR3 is TGTGCCAGCTCACCCCGGGACAGTGGGGAGACCCAGTACTTC.

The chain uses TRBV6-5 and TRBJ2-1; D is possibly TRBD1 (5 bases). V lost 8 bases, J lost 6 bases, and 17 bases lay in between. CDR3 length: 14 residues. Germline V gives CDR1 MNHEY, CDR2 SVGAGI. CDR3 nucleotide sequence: TGTGCCAGCGGGTTAGGGGTAATCGTCAATGAGCAGTTCTTC. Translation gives CASGLGVIVNEQFF.

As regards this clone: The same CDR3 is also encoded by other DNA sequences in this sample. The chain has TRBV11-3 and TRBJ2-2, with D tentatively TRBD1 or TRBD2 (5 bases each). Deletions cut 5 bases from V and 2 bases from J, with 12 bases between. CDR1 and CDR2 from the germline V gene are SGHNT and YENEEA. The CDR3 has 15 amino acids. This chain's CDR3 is CASSPGTANTGELFF. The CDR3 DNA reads TGTGCCAGCAGCCCCGGGACCGCTAACACCGGGGAGCTGTTTTTT.

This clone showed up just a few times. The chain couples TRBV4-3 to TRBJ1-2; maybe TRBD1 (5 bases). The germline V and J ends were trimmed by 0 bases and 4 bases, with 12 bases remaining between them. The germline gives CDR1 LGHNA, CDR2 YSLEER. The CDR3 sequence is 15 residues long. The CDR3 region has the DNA TGCGCCAGCAGCCAAGACAGGGATCCCCGCTATGGCTACACCTTC. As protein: CASSQDRDPRYGYTF.

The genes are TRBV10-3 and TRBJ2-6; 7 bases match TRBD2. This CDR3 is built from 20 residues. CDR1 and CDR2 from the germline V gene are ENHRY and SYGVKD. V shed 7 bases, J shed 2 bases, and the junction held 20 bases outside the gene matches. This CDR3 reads CAINSVSRDGGIPGANVLTF. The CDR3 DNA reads TGTGCCATCAACAGCGTCTCTCGGGACGGGGGGATCCCTGGGGCCAACGTCCTGACTTTC.